This entry lists 14 T cell receptor beta chains sequenced from one sample in a study of CD8+ T cells in alopecia areata. Following extraction, RNA underwent reverse transcription to cDNA, which served as the sequencing template. Only in-frame clones appear in the TCRdb table, and some are missing; sequencing was by immunoSEQ multiplex PCR. This sample has 170,000 or so clones, with approximately 56% found just once. The specimen comprised CD4+ T cells sorted from blood, sampled at week 0. The receptor set was obtained from a human donor with alopecia areata.

The chain combines TRBV10-1 with TRBJ2-7; 10 nucleotides line up with TRBD1. This CDR3 spans 15 amino acids. J gave up 3 bases and V 4 bases, and 6 bases lay outside the gene matches. CDR1 WNHNN and CDR2 SYGVQD come from the germline V gene (reference sequence). CDR3 protein: CASSALTGGLYEQYF. The CDR3 DNA is TGCGCCAGCAGTGCCCTGACAGGGGGCCTCTACGAGCAGTACTTC.

The V gene is TRBV9, the J gene TRBJ2-3, with 10 positions matching TRBD2. With V trimmed by 0 bases and J by 1 base, 5 bases remained unmatched. The CDR3 is 17 residues long. The germline V gene encodes CDR1 SGDLS and CDR2 YYNGEE. In DNA form, the CDR3 reads TGTGCCAGCAGCGTAGCCCCCACTAGCGGGGGCACAGATACGCAGTATTTT. It is translated as CASSVAPTSGGTDTQYF.

This clone has just a few counts. The V gene is TRBV20-1, the J gene TRBJ2-3, with 7 bases matching TRBD2. This CDR3 is built from 11 residues. With V trimmed by 3 bases and J by 6 bases, 0 bases remained unmatched. Looked up from germline, CDR1 is DFQATT and CDR2 is SNEGSKA (reference sequence). The CDR3 protein is CSARRGDTQYF. For the CDR3, the DNA is TGCAGTGCTAGGCGGGGGGATACGCAGTATTTT.

The chain recombines TRBV30 with TRBJ2-7; 10 bases agree with TRBD1. There are 12 residues in the CDR3. The ends lost 4 bases at V and 8 bases at J; junction bases unmatched: 5. Germline CDR1 is GTSNPN and CDR2 is SVGIG (reference sequence). The CDR3 sequence is CAWMGTGVQQYF. CDR3 bases: TGTGCCTGGATGGGGACAGGGGTGCAGCAGTACTTC.

This clone appeared a single time. The chain employs TRBV6-5 and TRBJ2-2, with D hard to call. Between the trimmed V and J ends, which lost 6 bases and 5 bases, there was a span of 10 bases. This CDR3 is 13 amino acids long. The germline V gene has CDR1 MNHEY and CDR2 SVGAGI. The CDR3 spells CASRRVTTGELFF. In DNA form, the CDR3 reads TGTGCCAGCAGGAGAGTGACTACCGGGGAGCTGTTTTTT.

The rearrangement joins TRBV29-1 to TRBJ1-6, with unresolved D. Germline V gene sequence: CDR1 SQVTM, CDR2 ANQGSEA. CDR3 size: 12 residues. Trimming left V 7 bases short and J 9 bases short, with 13 bases between. Written as DNA, the CDR3 is TGCAGCGCTCGGTTTCGAGGTTCACCCCTCCACTTT. Its translation is CSARFRGSPLHF.

This clone has just one count. The rearrangement uses TRBV4-1 and TRBJ2-7; 8 nucleotides match TRBD1. V lost 5 bases, J lost 3 bases, and 3 bases stayed unmatched. The CDR3 runs 13 residues. Looked up from germline, CDR1 is MGHRA and CDR2 is YSYEKL. The CDR3 spells CASSSTGDYEQYF. The CDR3 region has the DNA TGCGCCAGCAGCTCGACAGGGGACTACGAGCAGTACTTC.

This rearrangement joins TRBV27 to TRBJ2-7, with TRBD2 matching 7 bases. Germline V gives CDR1 MNHEY, CDR2 SMNVEV (reference sequence). The CDR3 has 12 residues. Germline trimming cut 3 bases from V and 5 bases from J; bases unmatched to any gene: 1. CDR3 coding DNA: TGTGCCAGCAGTTTTCGGGGGGACGAGCAGTACTTC. Protein product: CASSFRGDEQYF.

V usage is TRBV7-9 and J usage is TRBJ2-7; D is possibly TRBD1 or TRBD2 (5 bases each). V was trimmed by 5 bases and J by 5 bases, leaving 16 bases between them. The length of the CDR3 is 14 residues. Germline V lookup: CDR1 SEHNR, CDR2 FQNEAQ (reference sequence). DNA of the CDR3: TGTGCCAGCAGCCCCGTGGGGGTCCCCCACGAGCAGTACTTC. This codes for CASSPVGVPHEQYF. Full variable domain (rest looked up from reference TRBV7-9 and TRBJ2-7): DTGVSQNPRHKITKRGQNVTFRCDPISEHNRLYWYRQTLGQGPEFLTYFQNEAQLEKSRLLSDRFSAERPKGSFSTLEIQRTEQGDSAMYLCASSPVGVPHEQYFGPGTRLTVT.

The chain uses TRBV30 and TRBJ1-2; D is possibly TRBD1 (6 bases). Trimming removed 3 bases from V and 0 bases from J, with 17 bases in between. Germline CDR1 and CDR2: GTSNPN and SVGIG (reference sequence). The CDR3 extends over 16 amino acids. CDR3 nucleotide sequence: TGTGCCTGGAGGCCCGGGACATCAACAACTAACTATGGCTACACCTTC. This sequence encodes CAWRPGTSTTNYGYTF.

This sequence joins TRBV18 and TRBJ2-3; D unresolved. Trimming took off 3 bases at V and 3 bases at J, with 4 bases between the two ends. The CDR3 is made up of 12 amino acids. In germline, CDR1 is KGHSH, CDR2 LQKENI. The chain's CDR3 is CASSPGTDTQYF. CDR3 nucleotides: TGTGCCAGCTCACCCGGTACAGATACGCAGTATTTT.

This rearrangement joins TRBV6-1 to TRBJ1-5, with a weak D call TRBD1 (6 bases). V lost 7 bases, J lost 6 bases, and 16 bases lay in between. The CDR3 is 14 amino acids. CDR1 is MNHNS, CDR2 SASEGT, per germline. The CDR3 here is CASKGVDTSQPQHF. The CDR3 DNA follows: TGTGCCAGCAAGGGGGTAGACACAAGTCAGCCCCAGCATTTT.

This chain links TRBV7-9 with TRBJ2-1; D not resolved. V was pared by 6 bases and J by 6 bases, with 12 bases between. The CDR3 contains 13 residues. From germline, CDR1 is SEHNR and CDR2 FQNEAQ (reference sequence). The CDR3 loop is CASRTGPSNEQFF. The CDR3 DNA sequence: TGTGCCAGCAGAACTGGGCCGAGCAATGAGCAGTTCTTC.

The V and J genes are TRBV4-2 and TRBJ2-1; the D gene is possibly TRBD2 (7 bases). CDR1 is LGHNA, CDR2 YNFKEQ, per germline. The germline V and J ends were trimmed by 1 base and 1 base, with 20 bases remaining between them. The CDR3 is 19 residues long. The CDR3 DNA follows: TGTGCCAGCAGCCAAGGAGGGGGACTTGGCGGGGGATCCTACAATGAGCAGTTCTTC. Translation: CASSQGGGLGGGSYNEQFF.